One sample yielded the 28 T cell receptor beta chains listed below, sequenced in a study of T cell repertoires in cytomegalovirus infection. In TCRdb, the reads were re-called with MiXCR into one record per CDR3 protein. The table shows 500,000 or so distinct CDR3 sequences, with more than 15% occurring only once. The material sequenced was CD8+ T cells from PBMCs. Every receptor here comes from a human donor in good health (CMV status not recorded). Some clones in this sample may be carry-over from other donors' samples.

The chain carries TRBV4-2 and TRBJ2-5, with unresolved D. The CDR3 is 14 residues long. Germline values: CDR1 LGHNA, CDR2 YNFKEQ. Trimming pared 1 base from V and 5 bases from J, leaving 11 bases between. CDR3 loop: CASSQGTLAETQYF. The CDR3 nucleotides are TGTGCCAGCAGCCAAGGGACCCTGGCGGAGACCCAGTACTTC.

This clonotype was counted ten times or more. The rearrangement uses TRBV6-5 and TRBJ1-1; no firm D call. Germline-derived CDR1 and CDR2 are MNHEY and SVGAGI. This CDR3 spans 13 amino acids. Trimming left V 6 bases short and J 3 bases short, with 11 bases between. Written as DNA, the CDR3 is TGTGCCAGCAGAGTTTCAAGAGACACTGAAGCTTTCTTT. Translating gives CASRVSRDTEAFF.

CDR3 coding DNA: TGTGCCAGCAGCACGGGACTAGCGGGCGGGGAGCTGTTTTTT. It is translated as CASSTGLAGGELFF. This chain joins TRBV5-6 and TRBJ2-2; 12 bases align to TRBD2. Germline CDR1 is SGHDT and CDR2 is YYEEEE. J lost 7 bases, V lost 4 bases, and 2 bases had no gene match. This CDR3 has 14 residues.

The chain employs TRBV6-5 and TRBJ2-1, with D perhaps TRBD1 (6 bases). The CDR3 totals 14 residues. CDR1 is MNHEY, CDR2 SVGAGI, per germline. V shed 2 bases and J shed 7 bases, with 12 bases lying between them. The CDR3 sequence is CASSYRGKGNEQFF. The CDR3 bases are TGTGCCAGCAGTTACAGGGGGAAGGGGAATGAGCAGTTCTTC.

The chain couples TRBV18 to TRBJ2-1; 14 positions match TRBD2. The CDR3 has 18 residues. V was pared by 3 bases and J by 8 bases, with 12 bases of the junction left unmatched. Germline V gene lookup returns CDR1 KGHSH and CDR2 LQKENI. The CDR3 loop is CASSPTGLAGAILDEQFF. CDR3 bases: TGTGCCAGCTCACCCACGGGACTAGCGGGGGCTATATTGGATGAGCAGTTCTTC.

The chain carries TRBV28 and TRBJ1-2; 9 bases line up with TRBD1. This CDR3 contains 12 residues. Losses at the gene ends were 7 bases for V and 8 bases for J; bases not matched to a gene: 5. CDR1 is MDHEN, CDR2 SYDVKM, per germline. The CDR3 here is CASKNRGRGYTF. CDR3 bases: TGTGCCAGCAAAAACAGGGGGCGCGGCTACACCTTC.

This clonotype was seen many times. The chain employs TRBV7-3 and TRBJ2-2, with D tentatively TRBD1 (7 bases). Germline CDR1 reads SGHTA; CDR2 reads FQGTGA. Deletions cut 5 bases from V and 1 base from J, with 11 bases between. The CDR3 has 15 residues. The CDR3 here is CASSGRTGNTGELFF. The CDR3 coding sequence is TGTGCCAGCAGCGGGAGGACAGGGAACACCGGGGAGCTGTTTTTT.

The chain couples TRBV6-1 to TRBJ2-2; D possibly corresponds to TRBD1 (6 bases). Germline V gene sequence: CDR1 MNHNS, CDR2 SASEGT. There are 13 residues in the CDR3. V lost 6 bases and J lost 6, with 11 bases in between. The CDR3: CASSGDKAGELFF. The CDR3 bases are TGTGCCAGCAGCGGGGACAAAGCCGGGGAGCTGTTTTTT.

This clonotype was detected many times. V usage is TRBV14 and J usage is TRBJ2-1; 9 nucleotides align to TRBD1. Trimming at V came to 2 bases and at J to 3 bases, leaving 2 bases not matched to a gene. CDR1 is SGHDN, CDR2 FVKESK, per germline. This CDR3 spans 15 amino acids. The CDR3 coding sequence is TGTGCCAGCAGCCAAAACAGGGGGCTCTACAATGAGCAGTTCTTC. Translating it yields CASSQNRGLYNEQFF.

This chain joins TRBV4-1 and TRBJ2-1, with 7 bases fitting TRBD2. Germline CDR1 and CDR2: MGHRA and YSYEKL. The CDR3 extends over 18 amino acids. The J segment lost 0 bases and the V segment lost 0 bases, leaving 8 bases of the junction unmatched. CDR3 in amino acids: CASSQERSSGSSYNEQFF. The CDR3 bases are TGCGCCAGCAGCCAAGAAAGGTCTAGCGGAAGCTCCTACAATGAGCAGTTCTTC.

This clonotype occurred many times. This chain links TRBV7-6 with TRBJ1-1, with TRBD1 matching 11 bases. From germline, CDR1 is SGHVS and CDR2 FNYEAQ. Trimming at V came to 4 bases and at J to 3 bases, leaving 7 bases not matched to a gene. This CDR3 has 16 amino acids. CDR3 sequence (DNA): TGTGCCAGCAGCTCCGGACAGGGGGCGGTGTACACTGAAGCTTTCTTT. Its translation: CASSSGQGAVYTEAFF.

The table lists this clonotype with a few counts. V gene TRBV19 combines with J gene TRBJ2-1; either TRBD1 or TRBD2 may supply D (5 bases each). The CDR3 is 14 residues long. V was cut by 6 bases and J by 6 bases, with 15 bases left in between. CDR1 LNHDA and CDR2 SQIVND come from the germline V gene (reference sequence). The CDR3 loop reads CASSPPEGLNEQFF. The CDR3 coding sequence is TGTGCCAGTAGCCCCCCCGAGGGGCTCAATGAGCAGTTCTTC.

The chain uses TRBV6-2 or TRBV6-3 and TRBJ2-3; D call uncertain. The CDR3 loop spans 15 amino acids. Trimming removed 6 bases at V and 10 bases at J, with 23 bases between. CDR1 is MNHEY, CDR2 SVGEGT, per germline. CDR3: CASSDHGYTDIAQYF. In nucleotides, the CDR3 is TGTGCCAGCAGCGACCACGGATACACAGATATCGCGCAGTATTTT.

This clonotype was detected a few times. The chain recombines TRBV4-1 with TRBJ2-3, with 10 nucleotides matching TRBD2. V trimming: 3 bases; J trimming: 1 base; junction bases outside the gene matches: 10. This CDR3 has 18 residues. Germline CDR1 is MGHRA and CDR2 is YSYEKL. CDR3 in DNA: TGCGCCAGCAGCCACCTCATCCCGCTAGCGGGGGGCACAGATACGCAGTATTTT. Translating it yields CASSHLIPLAGGTDTQYF.

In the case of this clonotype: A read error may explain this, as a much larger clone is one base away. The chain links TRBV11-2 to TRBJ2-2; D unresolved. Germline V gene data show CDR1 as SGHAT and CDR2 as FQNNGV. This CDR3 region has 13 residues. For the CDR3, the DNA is TGTGCCGGCAGCTTAAGCCACACCGGGGAGCTGTTTTTT. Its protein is CAGSLSHTGELFF.

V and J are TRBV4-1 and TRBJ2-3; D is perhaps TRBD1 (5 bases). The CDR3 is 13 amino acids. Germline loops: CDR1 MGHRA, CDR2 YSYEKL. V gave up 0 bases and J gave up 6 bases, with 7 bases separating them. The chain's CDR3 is CASSQEGRDTQYF. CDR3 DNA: TGCGCCAGCAGCCAAGAGGGGCGGGATACGCAGTATTTT.

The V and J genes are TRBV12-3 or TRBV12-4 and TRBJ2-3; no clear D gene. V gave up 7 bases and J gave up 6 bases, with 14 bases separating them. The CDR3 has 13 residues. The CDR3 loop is CASNLDFGDTQYF. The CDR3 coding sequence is TGTGCCAGCAACCTAGATTTCGGGGATACGCAGTATTTT.

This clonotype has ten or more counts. The CDR3 sequence is CASSLAGQGGDEQFF. CDR3 nucleotide sequence: TGTGCCAGCAGCCTCGCGGGACAGGGCGGCGATGAGCAGTTCTTC. This rearrangement joins TRBV7-6 to TRBJ2-1; 9 bases line up with TRBD1. This CDR3 is built from 15 residues. The junction had 10 bases not matched to a gene; V was cut back by 5 bases and J by 8 bases. Germline values: CDR1 SGHVS, CDR2 FNYEAQ.

The CDR3 sequence: CASRTSGDRSSYEQYF. The DNA for the CDR3 is TGTGCCAGCAGGACTAGCGGGGACCGGAGCTCCTACGAGCAGTACTTC. The rearrangement uses TRBV28 and TRBJ2-7, with 11 bases lining up with TRBD2. The germline gives CDR1 MDHEN, CDR2 SYDVKM. V was clipped by 6 bases and J by 0 bases; unmatched bases: 7. The CDR3 is 16 amino acids.

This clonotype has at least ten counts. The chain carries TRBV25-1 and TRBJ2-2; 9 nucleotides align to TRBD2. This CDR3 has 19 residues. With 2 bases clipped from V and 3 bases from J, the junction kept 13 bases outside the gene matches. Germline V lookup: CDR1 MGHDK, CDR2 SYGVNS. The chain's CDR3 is CASSERSGSGGWDTGELFF. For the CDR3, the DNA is TGTGCCAGCAGTGAACGTAGTGGTAGCGGGGGTTGGGACACCGGGGAGCTGTTTTTT.

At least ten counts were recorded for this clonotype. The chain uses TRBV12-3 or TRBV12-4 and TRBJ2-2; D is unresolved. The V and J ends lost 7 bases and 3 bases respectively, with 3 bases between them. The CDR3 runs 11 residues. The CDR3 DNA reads TGTGCCAGCAAATACACCGGGGAGCTGTTTTTT. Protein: CASKYTGELFF.

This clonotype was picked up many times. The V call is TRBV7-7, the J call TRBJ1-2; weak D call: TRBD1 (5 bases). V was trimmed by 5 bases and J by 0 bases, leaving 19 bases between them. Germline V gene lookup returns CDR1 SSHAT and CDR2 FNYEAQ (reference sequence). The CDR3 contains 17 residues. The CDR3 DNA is TGTGCCAGCAGCGCCGAATGGGGAGGGACCCCTAACTATGGCTACACCTTC. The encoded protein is CASSAEWGGTPNYGYTF.

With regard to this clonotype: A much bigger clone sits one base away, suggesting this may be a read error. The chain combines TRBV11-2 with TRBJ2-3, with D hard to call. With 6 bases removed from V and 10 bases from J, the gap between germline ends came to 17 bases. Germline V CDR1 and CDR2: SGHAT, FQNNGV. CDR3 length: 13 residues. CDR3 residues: CASSSTLVDSQYF. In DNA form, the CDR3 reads TGTGCCAGCAGTTCTACCCTCGTGGATTCGCAGTATTTT. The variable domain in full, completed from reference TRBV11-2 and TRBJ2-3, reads EAGVAQSPRYKIIEKRQSVAFWCNPISGHATLYWYQQILGQGPKLLIQFQNNGVVDDSQLPKDRFSAERLKGVDSTLKIQPAKLEDSAVYLCASSSTLVDSQYFGPGTRLTVL.

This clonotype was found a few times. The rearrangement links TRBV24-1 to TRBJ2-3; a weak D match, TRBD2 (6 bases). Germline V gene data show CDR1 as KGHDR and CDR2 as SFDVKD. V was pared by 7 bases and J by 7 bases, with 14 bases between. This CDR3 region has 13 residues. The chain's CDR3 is CATRGDLGYTQYF. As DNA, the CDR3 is TGTGCCACCAGGGGGGACTTGGGATATACGCAGTATTTT.

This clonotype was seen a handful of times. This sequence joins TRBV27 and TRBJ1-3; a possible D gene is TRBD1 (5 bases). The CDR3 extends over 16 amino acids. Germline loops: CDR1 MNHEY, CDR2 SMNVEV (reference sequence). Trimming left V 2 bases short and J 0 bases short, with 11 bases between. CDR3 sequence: CASSLGAPGSGNTIYF. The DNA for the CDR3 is TGTGCCAGCAGTTTAGGGGCGCCCGGCTCTGGAAACACCATATATTTT.

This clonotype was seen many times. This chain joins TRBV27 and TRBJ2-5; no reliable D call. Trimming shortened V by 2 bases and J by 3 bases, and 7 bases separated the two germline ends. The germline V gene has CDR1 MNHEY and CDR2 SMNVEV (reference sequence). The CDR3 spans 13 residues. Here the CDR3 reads CASSLTLEETQYF. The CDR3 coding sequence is TGTGCCAGCAGTTTAACTCTTGAAGAGACCCAGTACTTC.

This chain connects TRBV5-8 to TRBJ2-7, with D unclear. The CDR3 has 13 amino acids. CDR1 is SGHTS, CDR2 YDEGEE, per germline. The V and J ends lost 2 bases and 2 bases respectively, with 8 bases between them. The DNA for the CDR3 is TGTGCCAGCAGCTTTTTTCGGGCCTACGAGCAGTACTTC. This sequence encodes CASSFFRAYEQYF.

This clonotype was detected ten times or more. This CDR3 is CASSGLGGGTEAFF. CDR3 sequence (DNA): TGTGCCAGCAGTGGATTGGGGGGGGGCACTGAAGCTTTCTTT. The V call is TRBV6-1, the J call TRBJ1-1, with D maybe TRBD1 (5 bases). CDR1 MNHNS and CDR2 SASEGT come from the germline V gene. This CDR3 spans 14 amino acids. The germline V and J ends were trimmed by 4 bases and 4 bases, with 13 bases remaining between them.